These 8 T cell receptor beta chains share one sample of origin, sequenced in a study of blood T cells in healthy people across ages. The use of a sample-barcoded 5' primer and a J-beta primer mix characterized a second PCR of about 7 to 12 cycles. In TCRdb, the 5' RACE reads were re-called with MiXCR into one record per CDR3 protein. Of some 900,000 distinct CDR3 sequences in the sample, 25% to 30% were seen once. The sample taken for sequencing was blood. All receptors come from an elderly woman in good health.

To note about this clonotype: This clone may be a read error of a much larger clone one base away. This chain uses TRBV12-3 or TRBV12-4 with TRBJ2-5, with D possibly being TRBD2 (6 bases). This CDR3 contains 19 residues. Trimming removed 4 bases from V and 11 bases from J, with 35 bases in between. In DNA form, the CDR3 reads TGTGCCAGCAGTTCGCTAAAGGCGGGGCCCCGATCTTTTTACAATGAGCAGTACTTC. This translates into CASSSLKAGPRSFYNEQYF.

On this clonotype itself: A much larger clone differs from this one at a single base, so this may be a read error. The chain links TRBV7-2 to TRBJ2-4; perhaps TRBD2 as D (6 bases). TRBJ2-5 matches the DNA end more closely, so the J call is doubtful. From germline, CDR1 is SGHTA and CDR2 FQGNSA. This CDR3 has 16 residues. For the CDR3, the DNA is TGTGCCAGCAACTTAGGACCCGGGGGTAGCGGAGAGACCCAGTACTTC. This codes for CASNLGPGGSGETQYF.

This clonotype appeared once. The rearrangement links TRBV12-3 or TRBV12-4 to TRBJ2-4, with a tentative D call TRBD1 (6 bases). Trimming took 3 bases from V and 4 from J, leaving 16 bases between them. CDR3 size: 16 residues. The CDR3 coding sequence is TGTGCCAGCAGTTTTGACCGCGGACAGCAAAAAAACATTCAGTACTTC. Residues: CASSFDRGQQKNIQYF.

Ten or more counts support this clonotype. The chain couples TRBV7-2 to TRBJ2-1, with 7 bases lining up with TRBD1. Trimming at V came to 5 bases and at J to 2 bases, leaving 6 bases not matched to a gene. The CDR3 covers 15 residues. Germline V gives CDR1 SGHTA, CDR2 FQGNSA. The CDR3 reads CASSRDRVPYNEQFF. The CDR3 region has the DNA TGTGCCAGCAGCCGAGACAGGGTGCCCTACAATGAGCAGTTCTTC.

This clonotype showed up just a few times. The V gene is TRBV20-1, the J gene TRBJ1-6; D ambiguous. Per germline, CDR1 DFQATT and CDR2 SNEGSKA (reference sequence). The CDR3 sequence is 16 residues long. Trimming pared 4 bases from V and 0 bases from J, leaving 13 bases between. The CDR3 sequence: CSATKGGRSYNSPLHF. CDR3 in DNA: TGCAGTGCTACAAAAGGAGGGCGCTCCTATAATTCACCCCTCCACTTT.

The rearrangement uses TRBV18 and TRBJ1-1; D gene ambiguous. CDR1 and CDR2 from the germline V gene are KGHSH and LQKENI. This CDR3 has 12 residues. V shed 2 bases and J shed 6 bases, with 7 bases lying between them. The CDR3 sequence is CASSPSQSEAFF. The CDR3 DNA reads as TGTGCCAGCTCACCATCACAGTCTGAAGCTTTCTTT.

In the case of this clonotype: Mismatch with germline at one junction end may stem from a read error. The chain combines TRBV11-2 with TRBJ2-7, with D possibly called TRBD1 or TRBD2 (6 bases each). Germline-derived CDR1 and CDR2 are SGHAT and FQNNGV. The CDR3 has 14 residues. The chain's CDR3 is CASSSSGGPYERYF. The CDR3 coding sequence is TGCGCCAGCAGCTCCTCCGGGGGCCCCTACGAGCGGTACTTC.

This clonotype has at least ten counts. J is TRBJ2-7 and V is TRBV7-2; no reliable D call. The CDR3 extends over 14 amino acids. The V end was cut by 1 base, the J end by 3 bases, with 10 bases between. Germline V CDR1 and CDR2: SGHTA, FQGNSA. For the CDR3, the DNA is TGTGCCAGCAGCTTAGACTACTTAGTCTACGAGCAGTACTTC. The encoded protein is CASSLDYLVYEQYF.